The present entry profiles one T cell receptor (beta chain) with its context. The target of this receptor is not known. No base quality values were provided; no much bigger clone lies one nucleotide off. This record belongs to a study of blood T cell repertoires in COVID-19 (dated by TCRdb to the early 2020s). The study in broad terms: The collaborator samples originated in the United States, Italy and Spain and spanned the acute and convalescent phases of COVID-19. The prospective study material was composed of cDNA or gDNA derived from T cells, B-cell-depleted T cells, or PBMCs. Deeply sampled blood TCRbeta repertoires from subjects exposed to, actively infected with, or recovered from COVID-19 were included in the dataset. A freely available public database, intended as a resource for researchers studying the immune response to SARS-CoV-2, is where the repertoires were released. The samples were drawn from two sources: the first 160 participants of the ongoing ImmuneRACE study, and 1,000 to 1,500 subjects contributed by 6 global collaborators. A de-identified subject ID, COVID-19 status, age in years and sex were almost always included in the sample metadata. Where HLA class I and class II types were available, the types were taken from metadata supplied by the sample provider, not from assay-based typing. Study-level results and caveats: Clinical and demographic metadata were provided uncurated, with the amount varying by source and participant.

The immunoSEQ Assay, a bias-controlled multiplex PCR, was used to amplify TCRbeta CDR3 regions from genomic DNA. For the original study's pipeline: The number of nucleated cells in each sample was estimated from the amplification of reference gene primers within the assay. Sequence reads were collapsed and filtered to measure the absolute abundance of every unique TCRbeta CDR3 rearrangement. For each sample, productive Simpson clonality was calculated as the square root of Simpson's diversity index over productive rearrangements. TCRdb carries this immuneACCESS record with in-frame sequences only. Its versions omit some clonotypes, under half of them owing to an unresolved V gene in the studies checked, with the rest unexplained. The DNA was the basis for D and trimming; V, J and clone size are from that table. The sample records hundreds of thousands of clones, approximately 78% of which are singletons. The ten largest clones represent roughly 4.7% of the sample.

Sequences SGHRS (CDR1) and YFSETQ (CDR2) are obtained from the germline V gene. Clipping removes 5 bases from V and 5 bases from J, with 8 as the unmatched junction base count. The CDR3, cysteine through phenylalanine, is 14 amino acids long. The read is trimmed to its CDR3 DNA, 42 bases read in frame from base 1. Participants in the prospective study were aged 18 to 89 years, lived in about two dozen United States geographic areas, and enrolled through a virtual design. To assign participants to cohorts, the prospective study relied on clinical history that participants themselves reported in a screening survey and a study questionnaire. Exposed participants had been in contact, within 2 weeks of entering the study, with a person who had a PCR-confirmed or clinician-diagnosed case of COVID-19. In the prospective study, mobile phlebotomists collected whole blood, serum and a nasopharyngeal or oropharyngeal swab from each participant. Over a roughly 2-month period, participants in the prospective study had the option of providing additional blood draws and questionnaires. Before DNA extraction, blood samples from the prospective study were shipped at room temperature or frozen.

The chain is made from TRBV5-1 and TRBJ2-7; TRBD2 agrees with 9 junctional bases. This sequence was found in a man aged 40-49 years who had been exposed to COVID-19. Sequences were obtained from PBMCs or T cells enriched from blood (not recorded which). The CDR3 region reads CASRSGLASHEQYF. Read as DNA, the sequence is TGCGCCAGCAGGTCTGGACTAGCGAGCCACGAGCAGTACTTC.